This TCR beta chain is drawn from a study of identical twins. General observations from the study: For cord blood, abundant beta clonotypes had fewer insertions, unlike memory repertoires, which showed none. Sharing of beta out-of-frame sequences by twins showed a weaker excess.

Germline values: CDR1 KGHSH, CDR2 LQKENI. Deletions cut 1 base from V and 5 bases from J, with 12 bases between. This CDR3 has 15 amino acids. All of the donors were Caucasians in good health. One entry per CDR3 protein, called by TCRdb with MiXCR from the 5' RACE reads. The sample consists of about 530,000 distinct CDR3 sequences, around 15% of them appearing once. Comment on this clonotype: What it binds is not known.

This sample was shared with a second study, whose subject was yellow fever vaccine responses in identical twins.

The clonotype was recovered from a woman between 18 and 29 years old in good health. The sample consisted of CD4+ T cells sorted from blood. The chain has TRBV18 and TRBJ2-1; perhaps TRBD2 as D (6 bases). CDR3: CASSPRLGEDNEQFF. The DNA of the CDR3 is TGTGCCAGCTCACCACGGTTAGGGGAGGACAATGAGCAGTTCTTC.